This T cell receptor (beta chain) was sequenced for a study of blood T cells in healthy people across ages. This clonotype came up a few times. Sample-barcoded 5' priming and a J-beta primer mix drove a second PCR of roughly 7 to 11 cycles. MiXCR was run by TCRdb on the 5' RACE reads, yielding one entry per CDR3 protein. Of around 1,000,000 distinct CDR3 sequences in the sample, about 25% were seen once. Germline V gene sequence: CDR1 SGDLS, CDR2 YYNGEE. The CDR3 totals 14 residues. The V end lost 0 bases, the J end lost 4 bases, and 10 bases lay between the germline ends. Separately, the same data were catalogued under a study of T cells of mothers and their children.

This sequence originates from a girl aged 2-10 years in good health. Material: blood. This chain joins TRBV9 and TRBJ1-2; D remains unclear. CDR3 region: CASSVGAAGYGYTF. The DNA for the CDR3 is TGTGCCAGCAGCGTAGGGGCAGCCGGCTATGGCTACACCTTC.